This T cell receptor beta chain was sequenced in a study of vaccination effects on CD4 cells after COVID-19. This clone occurred a few times. As yet, its antigen is unknown. Generated by immunoSEQ multiplex PCR, the TCRdb table keeps only in-frame clones and is missing some. In the table there are 70,000 or so clones, 65% to 75% of which are singletons. This CDR3 has 14 amino acids. V lost 5 bases to trimming and J lost 7 bases, with 15 bases between them. From germline, CDR1 is LGHNT and CDR2 FRNRAP. Antigen-specific CD4+ T cells were expanded with viral peptide pools in the ViraFEST assay before sequencing. Subsequent to less than twelve days of culture, CD4+ T cells were isolated. No vaccinee had earlier SARS-CoV-2 infection, and nucleocapsid antibodies were negative.

V usage is TRBV12-5 and J usage is TRBJ1-5; TRBD1 is a possible D gene (5 bases). The sample consisted of CD4+ T cells from PBMCs cultured with HCoV-NL63 spike peptides, taken before COVID-19 vaccination. The TCR comes from a human donor who received a COVID-19 vaccine. The CDR3 region has the DNA TGTGCTAGTGGTCCCAGGGTTGACGAACAGCCCCAGCATTTT. Its translation is CASGPRVDEQPQHF.